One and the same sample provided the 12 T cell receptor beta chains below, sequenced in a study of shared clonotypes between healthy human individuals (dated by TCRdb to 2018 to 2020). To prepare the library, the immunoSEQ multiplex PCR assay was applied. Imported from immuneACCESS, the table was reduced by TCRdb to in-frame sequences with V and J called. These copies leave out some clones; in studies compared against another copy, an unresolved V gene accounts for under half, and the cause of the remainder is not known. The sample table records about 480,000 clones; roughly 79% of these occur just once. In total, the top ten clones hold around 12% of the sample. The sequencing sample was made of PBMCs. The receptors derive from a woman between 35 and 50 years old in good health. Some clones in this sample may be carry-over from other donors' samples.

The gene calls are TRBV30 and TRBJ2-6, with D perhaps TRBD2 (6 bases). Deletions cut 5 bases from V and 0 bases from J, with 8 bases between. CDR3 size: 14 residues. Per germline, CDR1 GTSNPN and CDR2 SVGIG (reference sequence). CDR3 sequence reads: CAWRESSGANVLTF. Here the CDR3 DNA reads TGTGCCTGGCGGGAGAGCTCTGGGGCCAACGTCCTGACTTTC.

In DNA, the CDR3 is TGCGCCAGCAATGGGCGGGATGGCGATACGCAGTATTTT. Translating it yields CASNGRDGDTQYF. The chain uses TRBV10-1 and TRBJ2-3, with D perhaps matching TRBD2 (6 bases). The CDR3 is 13 amino acids. Looked up from germline, CDR1 is WNHNN and CDR2 is SYGVQD (reference sequence). Trimming removed 7 bases at V and 6 bases at J, with 14 bases between.

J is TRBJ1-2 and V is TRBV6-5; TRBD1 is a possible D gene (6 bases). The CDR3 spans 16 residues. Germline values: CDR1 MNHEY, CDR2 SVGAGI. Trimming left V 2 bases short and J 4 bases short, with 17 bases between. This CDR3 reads CASSYSQGYEGYGYTF. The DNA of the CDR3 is TGTGCCAGCAGTTACAGTCAGGGGTATGAGGGCTATGGCTACACCTTC.

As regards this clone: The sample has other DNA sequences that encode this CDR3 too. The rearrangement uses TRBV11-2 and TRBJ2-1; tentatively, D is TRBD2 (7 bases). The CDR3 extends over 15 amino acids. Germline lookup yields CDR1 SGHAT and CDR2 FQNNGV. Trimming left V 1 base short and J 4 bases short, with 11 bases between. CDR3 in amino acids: CASSLVGGGYNEQFF. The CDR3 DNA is TGTGCCAGCAGCTTAGTAGGGGGAGGGTACAATGAGCAGTTCTTC.

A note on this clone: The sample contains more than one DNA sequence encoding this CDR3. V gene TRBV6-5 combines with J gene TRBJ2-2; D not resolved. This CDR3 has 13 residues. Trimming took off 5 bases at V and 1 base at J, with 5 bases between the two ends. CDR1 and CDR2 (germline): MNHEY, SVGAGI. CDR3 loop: CASSPRNTGELFF. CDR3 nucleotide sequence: TGTGCCAGCAGTCCGAGGAACACCGGGGAGCTGTTTTTT.

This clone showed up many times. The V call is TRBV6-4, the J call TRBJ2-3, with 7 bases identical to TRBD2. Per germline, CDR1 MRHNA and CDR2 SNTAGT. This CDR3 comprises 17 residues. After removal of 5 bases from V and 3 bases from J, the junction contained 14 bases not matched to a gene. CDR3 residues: CASSLEFGEGLTDTQYF. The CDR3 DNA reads TGTGCCAGCAGTTTGGAGTTTGGGGAGGGGTTGACAGATACGCAGTATTTT.

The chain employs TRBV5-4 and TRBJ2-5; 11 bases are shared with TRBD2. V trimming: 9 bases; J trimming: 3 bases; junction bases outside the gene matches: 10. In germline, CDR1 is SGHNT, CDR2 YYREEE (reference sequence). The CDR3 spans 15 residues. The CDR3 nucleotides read TGTGCCACATACTTTAGCGGGAGGGCAAAAGAGACCCAGTACTTC. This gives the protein CATYFSGRAKETQYF. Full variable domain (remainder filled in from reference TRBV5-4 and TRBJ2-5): ETGVTQSPTHLIKTRGQQVTLRCSSQSGHNTVSWYQQALGQGPQFIFQYYREEENGRGNFPPRFSGLQFPNYSSELNVNALELDDSALYLCATYFSGRAKETQYFGPGTRLLVL.

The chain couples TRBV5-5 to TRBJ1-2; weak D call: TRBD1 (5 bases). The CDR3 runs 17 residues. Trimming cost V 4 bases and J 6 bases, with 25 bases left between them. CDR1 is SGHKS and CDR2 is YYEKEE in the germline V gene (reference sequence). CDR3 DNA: TGTGCCAGCAGCCCCGTCGGGGCCATTCTGGCTGGGGATGGCTACACCTTC. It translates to CASSPVGAILAGDGYTF.

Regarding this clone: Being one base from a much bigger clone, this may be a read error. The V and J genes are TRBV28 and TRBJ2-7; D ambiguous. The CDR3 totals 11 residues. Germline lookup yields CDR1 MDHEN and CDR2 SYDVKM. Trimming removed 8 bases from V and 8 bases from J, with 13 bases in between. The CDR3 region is CASAAVYKQYF. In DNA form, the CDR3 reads TGTGCCAGCGCGGCGGTTTACAAGCAGTACTTC.

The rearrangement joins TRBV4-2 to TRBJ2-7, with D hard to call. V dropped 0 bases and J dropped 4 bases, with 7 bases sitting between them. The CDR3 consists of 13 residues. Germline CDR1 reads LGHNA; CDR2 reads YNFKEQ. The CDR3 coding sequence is TGTGCCAGCAGCCAAGAACGGCAGTACGAGCAGTACTTC. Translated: CASSQERQYEQYF.

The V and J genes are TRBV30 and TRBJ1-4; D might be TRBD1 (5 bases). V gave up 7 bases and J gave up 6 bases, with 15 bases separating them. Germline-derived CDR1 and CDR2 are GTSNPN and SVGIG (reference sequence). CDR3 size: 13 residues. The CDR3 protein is CAFGGGVDEKLFF. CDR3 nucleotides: TGTGCCTTCGGGGGAGGTGTTGATGAAAAACTGTTTTTT.

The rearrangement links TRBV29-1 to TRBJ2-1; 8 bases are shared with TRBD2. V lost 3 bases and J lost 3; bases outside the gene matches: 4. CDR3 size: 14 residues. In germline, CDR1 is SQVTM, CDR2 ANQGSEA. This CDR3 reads CSVDSSGVYNEQFF. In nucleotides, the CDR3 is TGCAGCGTTGATAGTAGCGGGGTCTACAATGAGCAGTTCTTC.